The next 2 T cell receptor beta chains were all read from a single sample in a study of blood T cell repertoires in COVID-19. Sequenced by immunoSEQ multiplex PCR; TCRdb stores in-frame clones only, minus some. Among 190,000 or so clones listed, roughly four fifths were seen once. Sequenced input: PBMCs or T cells enriched from blood (not recorded which). The receptors were sampled from a man aged 40-49 years who had recovered from COVID-19.

The chain joins TRBV7-9 to TRBJ2-3; 15 positions agree with TRBD2. Trimming removed 1 base from V and 2 bases from J; junction bases left unmatched: 7. The CDR3 totals 19 residues. In germline, CDR1 is SEHNR, CDR2 FQNEAQ (reference sequence). Written as DNA, the CDR3 is TGTGCCAGCAGCTTAGGCGGGACTAGCGGGAGGATTATCACAGATACGCAGTATTTT. Its protein product is CASSLGGTSGRIITDTQYF.

The rearrangement uses TRBV5-1 and TRBJ1-2, with D tentatively TRBD1 (6 bases). CDR1 SGHRS and CDR2 YFSETQ come from the germline V gene. V was clipped by 4 bases and J by 8 bases, with 15 bases between them. The CDR3 is made up of 13 amino acids. The CDR3 is CASSLRGRRGYTF. The CDR3 nucleotides read TGCGCCAGCAGCCTCAGGGGAAGGAGAGGCTACACCTTC.